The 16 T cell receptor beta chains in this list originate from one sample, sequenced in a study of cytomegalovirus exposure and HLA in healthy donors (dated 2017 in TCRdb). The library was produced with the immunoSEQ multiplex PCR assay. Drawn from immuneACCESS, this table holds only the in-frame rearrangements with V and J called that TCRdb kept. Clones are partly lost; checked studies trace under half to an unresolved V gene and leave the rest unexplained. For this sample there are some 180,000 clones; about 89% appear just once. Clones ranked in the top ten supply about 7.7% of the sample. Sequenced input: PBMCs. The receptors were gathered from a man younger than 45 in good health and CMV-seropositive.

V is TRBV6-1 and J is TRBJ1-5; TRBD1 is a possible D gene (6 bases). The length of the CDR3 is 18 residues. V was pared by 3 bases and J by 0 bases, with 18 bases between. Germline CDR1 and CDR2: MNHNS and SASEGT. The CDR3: CASSDPGRGVYSNQPQHF. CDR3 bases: TGTGCCAGCAGTGATCCGGGCAGGGGAGTTTATAGCAATCAGCCCCAGCATTTT.

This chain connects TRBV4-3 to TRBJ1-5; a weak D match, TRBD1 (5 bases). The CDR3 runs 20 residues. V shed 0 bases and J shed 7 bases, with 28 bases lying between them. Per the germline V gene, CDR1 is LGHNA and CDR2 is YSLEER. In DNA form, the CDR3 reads TGCGCCAGCAGCCAAGATCATTACGGTCTTCGGGAGGGGCGCAGGCAGCCCCAGCATTTT. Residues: CASSQDHYGLREGRRQPQHF.

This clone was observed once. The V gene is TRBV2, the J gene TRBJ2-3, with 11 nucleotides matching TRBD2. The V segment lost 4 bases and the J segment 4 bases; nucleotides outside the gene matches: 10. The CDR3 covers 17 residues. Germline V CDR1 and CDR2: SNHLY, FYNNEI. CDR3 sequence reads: CASSGLAGLYFPDTQYF. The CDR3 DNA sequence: TGTGCCAGCAGTGGACTAGCGGGGCTCTATTTCCCAGATACGCAGTATTTT. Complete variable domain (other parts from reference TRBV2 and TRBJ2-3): EPEVTQTPSHQVTQMGQEVILRCVPISNHLYFYWYRQILGQKVEFLVSFYNNEISEKSEIFDDQFSVERPDGSNFTLKIRSTKLEDSAMYFCASSGLAGLYFPDTQYFGPGTRLTVL.

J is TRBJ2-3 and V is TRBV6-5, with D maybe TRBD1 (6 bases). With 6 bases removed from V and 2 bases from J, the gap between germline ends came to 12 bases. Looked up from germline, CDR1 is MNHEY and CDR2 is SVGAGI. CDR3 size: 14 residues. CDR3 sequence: CASRPDSSTDTQYF. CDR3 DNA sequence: TGTGCCAGCAGGCCGGACAGTTCCACAGATACGCAGTATTTT.

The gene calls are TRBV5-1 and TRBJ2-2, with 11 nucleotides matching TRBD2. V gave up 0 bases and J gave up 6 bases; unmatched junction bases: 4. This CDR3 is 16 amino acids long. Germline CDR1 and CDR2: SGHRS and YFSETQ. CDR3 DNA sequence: TGCGCCAGCAGCTTGGACCCTAGCGGGAGGCCCGGGGAGCTGTTTTTT. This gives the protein CASSLDPSGRPGELFF.

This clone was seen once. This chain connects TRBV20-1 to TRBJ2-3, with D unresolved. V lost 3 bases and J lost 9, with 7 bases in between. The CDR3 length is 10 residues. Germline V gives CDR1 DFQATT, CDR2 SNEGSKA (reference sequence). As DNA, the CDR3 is TGCAGTGCTAGGCAGGAGACGCAGTATTTT. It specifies CSARQETQYF.

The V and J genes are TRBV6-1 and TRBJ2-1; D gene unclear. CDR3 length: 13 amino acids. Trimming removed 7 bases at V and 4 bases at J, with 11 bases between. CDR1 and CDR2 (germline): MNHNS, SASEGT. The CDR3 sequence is CASIREVYNEQFF. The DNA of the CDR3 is TGTGCCAGCATTCGAGAGGTGTACAATGAGCAGTTCTTC.

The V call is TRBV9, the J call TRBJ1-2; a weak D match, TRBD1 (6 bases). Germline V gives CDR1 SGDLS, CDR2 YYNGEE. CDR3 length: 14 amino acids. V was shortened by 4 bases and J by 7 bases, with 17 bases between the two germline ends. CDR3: CASSPATGGGGYTF. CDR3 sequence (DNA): TGTGCCAGCAGCCCCGCGACAGGAGGAGGTGGCTACACCTTC.

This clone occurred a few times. This chain's CDR3 is CASSPQGRTGQPQHF. The CDR3 nucleotides are TGTGCCAGCAGCCCACAGGGTCGAACAGGGCAGCCCCAGCATTTT. The chain recombines TRBV27 with TRBJ1-5; perhaps TRBD1 as D (6 bases). Germline lookup yields CDR1 MNHEY and CDR2 SMNVEV (reference sequence). V lost 6 bases to trimming and J lost 7 bases, with 19 bases between them. The CDR3 sequence is 15 residues long.

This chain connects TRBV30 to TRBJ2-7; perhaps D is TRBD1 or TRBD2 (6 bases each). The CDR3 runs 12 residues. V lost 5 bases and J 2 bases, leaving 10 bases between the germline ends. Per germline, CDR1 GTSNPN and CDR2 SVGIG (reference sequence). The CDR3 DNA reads TGTGCCTGGGGGAGGACAGCCTACGAGCAGTACTTC. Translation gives CAWGRTAYEQYF.

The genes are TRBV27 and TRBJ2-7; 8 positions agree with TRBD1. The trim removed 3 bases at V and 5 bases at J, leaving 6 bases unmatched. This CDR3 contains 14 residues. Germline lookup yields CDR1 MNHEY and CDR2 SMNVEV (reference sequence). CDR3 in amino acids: CASSFWTGTDEQYF. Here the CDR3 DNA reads TGTGCCAGCAGTTTTTGGACAGGGACGGACGAGCAGTACTTC.

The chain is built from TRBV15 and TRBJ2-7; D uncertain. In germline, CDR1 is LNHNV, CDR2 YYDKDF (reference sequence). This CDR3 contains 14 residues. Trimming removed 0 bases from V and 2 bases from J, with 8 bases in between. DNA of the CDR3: TGTGCCACCAGCAGAGATAAAGGACCCTACGAGCAGTACTTC. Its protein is CATSRDKGPYEQYF.

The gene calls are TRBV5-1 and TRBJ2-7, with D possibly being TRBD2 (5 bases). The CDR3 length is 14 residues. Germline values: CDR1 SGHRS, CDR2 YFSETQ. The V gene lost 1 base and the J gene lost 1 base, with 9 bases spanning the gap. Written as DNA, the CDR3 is TGCGCCAGCAGCTTGACGGGAATGTCCTACGAGCAGTACTTC. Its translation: CASSLTGMSYEQYF.

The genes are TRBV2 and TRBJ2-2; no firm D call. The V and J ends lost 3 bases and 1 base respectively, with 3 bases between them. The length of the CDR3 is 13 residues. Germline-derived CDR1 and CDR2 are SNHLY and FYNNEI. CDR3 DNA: TGTGCCAGCAGTGAGGTGAACACCGGGGAGCTGTTTTTT. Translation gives CASSEVNTGELFF.

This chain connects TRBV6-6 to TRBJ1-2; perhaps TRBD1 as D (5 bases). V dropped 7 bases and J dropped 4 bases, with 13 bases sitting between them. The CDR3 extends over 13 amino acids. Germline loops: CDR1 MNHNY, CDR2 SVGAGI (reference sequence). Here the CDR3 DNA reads TGTGCCAGCATGGACGGGGCCCGCTATGGCTACACCTTC. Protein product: CASMDGARYGYTF.

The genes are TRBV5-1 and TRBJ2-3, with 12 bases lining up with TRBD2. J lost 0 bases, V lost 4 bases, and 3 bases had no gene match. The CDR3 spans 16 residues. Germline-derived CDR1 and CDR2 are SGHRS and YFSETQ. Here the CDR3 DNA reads TGCGCCAGCAGCCCGGGGACTAGCGGGAGCACAGATACGCAGTATTTT. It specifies CASSPGTSGSTDTQYF.